This T cell receptor (beta chain) originates from a study of tumor-infiltrating lymphocytes in glioblastoma multiforme. Notes on the study in general: No surface-marker sorting into functional T cell subtypes was done.

TCRB libraries came from RNA via three nested multiplex PCR rounds. In TCRdb, the multiplex PCR reads were re-called with MiXCR into one record per CDR3 protein. The sample has about 32,000 distinct CDR3 sequences, 60% to 65% seen once. Comments on this clonotype: Its specificity is not known. At one end the junction does not follow the germline gene, possibly because of a read error.

This CDR3 is 12 amino acids long. Germline lookup yields CDR1 ENHRY and CDR2 SYGVKD. Source material: brain tumor tissue. The clonotype comes from a male donor with glioblastoma. This chain connects TRBV10-3 to TRBJ2-7; 8 bases match TRBD1. The CDR3 spells CATSESGQEQYF. CDR3 in DNA: TGTGCCACCAGTGAGTCGGGACAGGAACAGTATTTC.